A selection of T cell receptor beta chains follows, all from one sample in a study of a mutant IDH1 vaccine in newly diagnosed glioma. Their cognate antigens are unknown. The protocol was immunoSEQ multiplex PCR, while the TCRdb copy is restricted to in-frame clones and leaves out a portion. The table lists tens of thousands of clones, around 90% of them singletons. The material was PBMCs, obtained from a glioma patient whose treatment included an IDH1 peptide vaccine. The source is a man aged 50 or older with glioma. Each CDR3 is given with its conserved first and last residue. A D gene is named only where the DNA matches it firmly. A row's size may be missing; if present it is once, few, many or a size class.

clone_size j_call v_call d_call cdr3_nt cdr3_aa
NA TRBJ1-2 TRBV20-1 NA TGCAGTGCTTGGAATGCTTATGGCTACACCTTC CSAWNAYGYTF
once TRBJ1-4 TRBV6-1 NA TGTGCCAGCAGTGGTCTTGACAGACAACTGTTTTTT CASSGLDRQLFF
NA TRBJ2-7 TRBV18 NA TGTGCCAGCTCACCCACCCAGAGCGAGCAGTACTTC CASSPTQSEQYF
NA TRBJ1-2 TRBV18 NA TGTGCCAGCTCGGCGGGATCCGACTATGGCTACACCTTC CASSAGSDYGYTF
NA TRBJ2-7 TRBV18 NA TGTGCCAGCTCACCAGGAGAGATCCCCCACGAGCAGTACTTC CASSPGEIPHEQYF
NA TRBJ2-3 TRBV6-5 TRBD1 TGTGCCAGCAGTTACTCAGGACAGGGGGCTGATACGCAGTATTTT CASSYSGQGADTQYF
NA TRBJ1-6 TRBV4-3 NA TGCGCCAGCAGCCACCCAGGGCTTAATTCACCCCTCCACTTT CASSHPGLNSPLHF
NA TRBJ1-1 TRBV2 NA TGTGCCAGCAGTGAAGCGGCCAGGACTGAAGCTTTCTTT CASSEAARTEAFF
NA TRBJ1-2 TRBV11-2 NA TGTGCCAGCAGTTCACCCTTTAGGGGCCGAGCTAACTATGGCTACACCTTC CASSSPFRGRANYGYTF
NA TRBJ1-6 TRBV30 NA TGTGCCTGGAGTGTACACCTCTATAATTCACCCCTCCACTTT CAWSVHLYNSPLHF
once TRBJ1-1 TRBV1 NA TGCACCAGCAGCCAAGTAGGGGGCTATCTGAACACTGAAGCTTTCTTT CTSSQVGGYLNTEAFF
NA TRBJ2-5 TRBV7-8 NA TGTGCCAGCAGTAGGGGGCGGGGGGCTCAAGAGACCCAGTACTTC CASSRGRGAQETQYF
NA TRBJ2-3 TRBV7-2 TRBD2 TGTGCCAGCAGCTTAGCAGTTTGGAGCGGGGGTACAGATACGCAGTATTTT CASSLAVWSGGTDTQYF
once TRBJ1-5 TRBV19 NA TGTGCCAGTAGTATGGGGCCGACCGGGACTCCAATTTCTCAGCATTTT CASSMGPTGTPISQHF
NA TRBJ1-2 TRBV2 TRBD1 TGTGCCAGCAGTGAATTGACAGGGAGCTATGGCTACACCTTC CASSELTGSYGYTF
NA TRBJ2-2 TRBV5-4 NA TGTGCCAGCAGCTTGGACATTAACACCGGGGAGCTGTTTTTT CASSLDINTGELFF
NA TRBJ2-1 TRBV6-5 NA TGTGCCAGCAGGTGGGGAGGTCGAGATGAGCAGTTCTTC CASRWGGRDEQFF
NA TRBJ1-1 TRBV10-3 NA TGTGCCATCAGTGAGGCTGAGAACACTGAAGCTTTCTTT CAISEAENTEAFF
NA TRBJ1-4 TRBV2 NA TGTGCCAGCAGCGTAACAGGGACCCTTAATGAAAAACTGTTTTTT CASSVTGTLNEKLFF
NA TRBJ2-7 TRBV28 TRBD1 TGTGCCAGCTGCGACAGGGGTAGCTACGAGCAGTACTTC CASCDRGSYEQYF
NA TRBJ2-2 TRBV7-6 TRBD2 TGTGCCAGCAGCTTACGGGCGGGGGGGCCTAGCGGGGAGCTGTTTTTT CASSLRAGGPSGELFF
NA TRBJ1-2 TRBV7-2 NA TGTGCCAGCAGCCCCCTGGGGGCGTATCATGGCTACACCTTC CASSPLGAYHGYTF
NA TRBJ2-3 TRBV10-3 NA TGTGCCATCAGCGAGGCTGTTGATACGCAGTATTTT CAISEAVDTQYF
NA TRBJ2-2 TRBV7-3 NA TGTGCCAGCAGCTTAAAGCCGCAGAACACCGGGGAGCTGTTTTTT CASSLKPQNTGELFF
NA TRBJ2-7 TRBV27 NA TGTGCCAGCAGTTTAGCAGGGCATCCTAGCAGATACGAGCAGTACTTC CASSLAGHPSRYEQYF
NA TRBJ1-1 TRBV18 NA TGTGCCAGCTCACCCGAGATAGGAATTAACACTGAAGCTTTCTTT CASSPEIGINTEAFF
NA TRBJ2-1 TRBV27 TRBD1 TGTGCCAGCAGTTTTTTGAGCAGCCGACAGGGGGCCAGTGAGCAGTTCTTC CASSFLSSRQGASEQFF